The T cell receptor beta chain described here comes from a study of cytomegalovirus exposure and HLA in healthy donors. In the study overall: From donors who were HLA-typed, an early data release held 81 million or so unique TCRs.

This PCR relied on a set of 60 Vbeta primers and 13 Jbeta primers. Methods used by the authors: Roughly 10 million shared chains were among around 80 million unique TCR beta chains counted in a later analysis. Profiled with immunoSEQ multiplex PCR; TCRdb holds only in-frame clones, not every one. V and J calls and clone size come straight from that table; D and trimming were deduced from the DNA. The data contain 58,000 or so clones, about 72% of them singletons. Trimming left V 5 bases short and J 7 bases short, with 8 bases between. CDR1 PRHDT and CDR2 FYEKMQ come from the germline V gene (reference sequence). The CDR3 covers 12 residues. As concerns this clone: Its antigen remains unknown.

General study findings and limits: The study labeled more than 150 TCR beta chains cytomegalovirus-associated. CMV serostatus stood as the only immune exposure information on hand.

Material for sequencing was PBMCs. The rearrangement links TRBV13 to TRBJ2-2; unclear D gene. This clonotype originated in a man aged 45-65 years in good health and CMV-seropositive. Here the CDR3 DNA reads TGTGCCAGCAGCCCCCCCCGCGGGGAGCTGTTTTTT. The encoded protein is CASSPPRGELFF.